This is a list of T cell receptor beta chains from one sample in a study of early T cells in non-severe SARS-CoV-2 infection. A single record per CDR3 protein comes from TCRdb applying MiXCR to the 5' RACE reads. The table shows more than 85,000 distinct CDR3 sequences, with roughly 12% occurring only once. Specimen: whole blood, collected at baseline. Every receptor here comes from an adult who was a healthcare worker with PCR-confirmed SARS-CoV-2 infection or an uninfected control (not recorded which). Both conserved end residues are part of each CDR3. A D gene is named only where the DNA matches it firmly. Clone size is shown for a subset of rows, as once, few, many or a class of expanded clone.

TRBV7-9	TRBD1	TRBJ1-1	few	CASSRQGTTEAFF	TGTGCCAGCAGCCGACAGGGGACTACCGAAGCTTTCTTT
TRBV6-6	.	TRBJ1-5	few	CASSPEGNQPQHF	TGTGCCAGCAGTCCCGAGGGCAATCAGCCCCAGCATTTT
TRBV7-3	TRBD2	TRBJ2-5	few	CASSLTALAGEETQYF	TGTGCCAGCAGCTTAACGGCTCTAGCGGGAGAGGAGACCCAGTACTTC
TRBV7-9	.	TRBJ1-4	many	CASSLEGRSNEKLFF	TGTGCCAGCAGCTTAGAGGGACGGTCAAATGAAAAACTGTTTTTT
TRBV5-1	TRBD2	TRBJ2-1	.	CASSLASGLAGDNEQFF	TGCGCCAGCAGCTTGGCGAGTGGACTAGCGGGAGACAATGAGCAGTTCTTC
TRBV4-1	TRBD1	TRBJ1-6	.	CASSQDPGGRNSPLHF	TGCGCCAGCAGCCAAGACCCAGGGGGGAGGAATTCACCCCTCCACTTT
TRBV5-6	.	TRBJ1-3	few	CASSLEGVLSGNTIYF	TGTGCCAGCAGCTTGGAGGGGGTACTCTCTGGAAACACCATATATTTT
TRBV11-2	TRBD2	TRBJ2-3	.	CASSFRLARADTQYF	TGTGCCAGCAGCTTCCGACTAGCGCGAGCAGATACGCAGTATTTT
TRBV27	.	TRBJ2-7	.	CASSLGGRDYEQYF	TGTGCCAGCAGTTTGGGGGGCAGGGACTACGAGCAGTACTTC
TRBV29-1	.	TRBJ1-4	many	CSVRVEKLFF	TGCAGCGTTCGAGTGGAAAAACTGTTTTTT
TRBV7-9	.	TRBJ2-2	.	CASSLVPTGTNTGELFF	TGTGCCAGCAGCTTAGTTCCAACCGGGACGAACACCGGGGAGCTGTTTTTT
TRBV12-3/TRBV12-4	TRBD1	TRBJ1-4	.	CASRTLTGAEKLFF	TGTGCCAGCAGGACCTTAACAGGGGCTGAAAAACTGTTTTTT
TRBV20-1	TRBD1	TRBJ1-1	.	CSARTQGQLNTEAFF	TGCAGTGCTAGAACCCAGGGACAGCTGAACACTGAAGCTTTCTTT
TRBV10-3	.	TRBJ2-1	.	CAISEEVVNEQFF	TGTGCCATCAGTGAGGAAGTAGTCAATGAGCAGTTCTTC
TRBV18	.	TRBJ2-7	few	CASSPLGTNEQYF	TGTGCCAGCTCACCCCTGGGGACGAACGAGCAGTACTTC
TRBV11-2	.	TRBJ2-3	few	CASSFESGLSTDTQYF	TGTGCCAGCAGCTTTGAGAGCGGCCTTAGCACAGATACGCAGTATTTT
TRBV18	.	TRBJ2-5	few	CASSPQPTGETQYF	TGTGCCAGCTCACCTCAGCCAACAGGAGAGACCCAGTACTTC
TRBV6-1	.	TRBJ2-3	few	CASSDWVDTQYF	TGTGCCAGCAGTGATTGGGTGGATACGCAGTATTTT
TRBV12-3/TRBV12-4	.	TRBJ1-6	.	CASSFVTGSIPSPLHF	TGTGCCAGCAGTTTCGTAACAGGCTCAATACCTTCACCCCTCCACTTT
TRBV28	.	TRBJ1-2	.	CASSLEGRDLYGYTF	TGTGCCAGCAGTTTGGAAGGGCGAGACCTCTATGGCTACACCTTC
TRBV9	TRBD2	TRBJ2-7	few	CASSKGLAVSYEQYF	TGTGCCAGCAGCAAAGGACTAGCTGTCTCCTACGAGCAGTACTTC
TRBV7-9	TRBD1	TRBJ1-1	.	CASSLAGTGNTEAFF	TGTGCCAGCAGCTTAGCGGGGACAGGGAACACTGAAGCTTTCTTT